This T cell receptor beta chain was found in a study of immune characteristics of hereditary and idiopathic chronic pancreatitis. The pancreas tissue came from patients undergoing total pancreatectomy with islet autotransplantation. Trimming took off 0 bases at V and 5 bases at J, with 10 bases between the two ends. CDR1 is LGHNA and CDR2 is YSLEER in the germline V gene. This CDR3 has 15 amino acids. Clones were sequenced by immunoSEQ multiplex PCR, and TCRdb holds only the in-frame ones, with some missing. The data hold around 950 clones, with roughly 78% observed a single time. The sequence was collected from a human donor with chronic pancreatitis. This chain uses TRBV4-3 with TRBJ2-2, with D possibly matching TRBD2 (6 bases). The specimen sequenced was pancreas tissue with idiopathic chronic pancreatitis. This chain's CDR3 is CASSQDREATGELFF. Here the CDR3 DNA reads TGCGCCAGCAGCCAAGACAGGGAGGCGACCGGGGAGCTGTTTTTT.